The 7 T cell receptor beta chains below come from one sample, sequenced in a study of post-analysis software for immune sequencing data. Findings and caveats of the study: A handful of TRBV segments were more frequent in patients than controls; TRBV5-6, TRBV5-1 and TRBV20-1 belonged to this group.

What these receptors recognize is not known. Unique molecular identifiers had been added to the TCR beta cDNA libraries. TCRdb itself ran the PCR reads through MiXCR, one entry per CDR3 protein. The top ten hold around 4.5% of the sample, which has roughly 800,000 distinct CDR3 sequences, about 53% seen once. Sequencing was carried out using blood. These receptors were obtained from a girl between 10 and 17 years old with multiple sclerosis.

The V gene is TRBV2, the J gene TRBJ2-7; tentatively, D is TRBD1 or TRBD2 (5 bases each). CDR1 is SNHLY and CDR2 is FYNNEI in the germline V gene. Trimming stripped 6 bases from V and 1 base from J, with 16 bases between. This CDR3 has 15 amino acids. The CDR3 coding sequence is TGTGCCAGCAGCTCCCGGGACCTTATGTCCTACGAGCAGTACTTC. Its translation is CASSSRDLMSYEQYF.

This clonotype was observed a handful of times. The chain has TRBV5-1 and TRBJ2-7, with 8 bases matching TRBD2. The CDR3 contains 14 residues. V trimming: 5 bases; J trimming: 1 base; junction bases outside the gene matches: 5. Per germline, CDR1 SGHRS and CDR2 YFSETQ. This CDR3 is CASSTGRESYEQYF. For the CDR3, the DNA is TGCGCCAGCAGTACCGGGAGGGAATCCTACGAGCAGTACTTC.

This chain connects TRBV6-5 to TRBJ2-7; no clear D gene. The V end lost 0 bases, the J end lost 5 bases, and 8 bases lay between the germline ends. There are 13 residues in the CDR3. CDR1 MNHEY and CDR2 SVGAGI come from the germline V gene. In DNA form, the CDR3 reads TGTGCCAGCAGTTACTCAGGGTATAACGAGCAGTACTTC. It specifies CASSYSGYNEQYF.

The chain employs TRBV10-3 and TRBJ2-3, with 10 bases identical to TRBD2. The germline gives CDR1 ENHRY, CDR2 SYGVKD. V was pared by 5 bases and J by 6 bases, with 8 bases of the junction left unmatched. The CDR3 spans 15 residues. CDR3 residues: CAISLNPGLADTQYF. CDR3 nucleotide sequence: TGTGCCATCAGTCTTAATCCGGGACTAGCGGATACGCAGTATTTT.

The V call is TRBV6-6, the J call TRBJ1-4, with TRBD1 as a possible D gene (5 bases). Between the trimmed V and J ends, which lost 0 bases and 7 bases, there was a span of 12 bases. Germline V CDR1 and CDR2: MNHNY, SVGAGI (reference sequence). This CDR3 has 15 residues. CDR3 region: CASSYSGPGGEKLFF. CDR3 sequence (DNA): TGTGCCAGCAGTTACTCCGGACCGGGGGGTGAAAAACTGTTTTTT.

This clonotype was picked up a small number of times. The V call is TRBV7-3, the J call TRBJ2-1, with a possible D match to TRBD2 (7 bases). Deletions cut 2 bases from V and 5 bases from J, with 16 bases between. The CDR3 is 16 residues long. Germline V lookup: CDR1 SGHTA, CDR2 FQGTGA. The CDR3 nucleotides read TGTGCCAGCAGCTTAGGAGGGGGGGGAGTTAACAATGAGCAGTTCTTC. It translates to CASSLGGGGVNNEQFF.

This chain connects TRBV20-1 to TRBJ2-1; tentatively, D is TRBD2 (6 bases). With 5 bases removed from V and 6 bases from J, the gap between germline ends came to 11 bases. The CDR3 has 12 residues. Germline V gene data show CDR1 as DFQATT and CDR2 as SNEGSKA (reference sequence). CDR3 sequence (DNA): TGCAGTGCTGTCCGGGACTTCAATGAGCAGTTCTTC. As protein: CSAVRDFNEQFF.